This note documents a single TCR beta chain sequence. This record belongs to a study of blood T cell repertoires in COVID-19. Overall study: T cells, B-cell-depleted T cells, or PBMCs supplied cDNA or gDNA.

Libraries were prepared by immunoSEQ multiplex PCR; TCRdb keeps only in-frame clonotypes and omits some of them. This sample yields approximately 200,000 clones, of which 88% are seen a single time; 1.5% belongs to the top ten. The TCR originated in a man younger than 35 with active or convalescent COVID-19. The sample comprised peripheral blood.

The CDR3 nucleotides are TGTGCCAGCAGCGGCCGGGACAGGGTCGGACTAGCTGAGACCCAGTACTTC. The encoded protein is CASSGRDRVGLAETQYF. J is TRBJ2-5 and V is TRBV7-9, with a tentative D call TRBD1 (9 bases). CDR3 length: 17 amino acids. Germline assignment: CDR1 SEHNR and CDR2 FQNEAQ (reference sequence). Trimming cost V 5 bases and J 5 bases, with 24 bases left between them.